This T cell receptor (beta chain) appears in the sequencing data of a study of T cells in pancreatic ductal adenocarcinoma. Study-level findings and limits: Compared with tumor, blood showed more total productive templates and roughly 8-fold more clonotypes. Blood clonality (approximately 0.07) did not differ significantly from tumor (about 0.12).

Some clones are missing from TCRdb's copy, which holds only in-frame ones; the method was immunoSEQ multiplex PCR. The sample includes about 98,000 clones, roughly 96% seen only once; the top ten take around 3.2%. Turning to this clone: As yet, its antigen is unknown.

The selected patients with pancreatic ductal adenocarcinoma had surgery but no neoadjuvant therapy. The germline V gene has CDR1 MNHEY and CDR2 SMNVEV (reference sequence). Germline trimming cut 5 bases from V and 2 bases from J; bases unmatched to any gene: 7. The CDR3 is 15 amino acids. This rearrangement joins TRBV27 to TRBJ2-7; 9 bases fit TRBD1. Sequences were obtained from PBMCs. This sequence originates from a human donor with pancreatic ductal adenocarcinoma. The CDR3 sequence: CASSPAGTGTYEQYF. The CDR3 DNA sequence: TGTGCCAGCAGTCCAGCCGGGACAGGGACCTACGAGCAGTACTTC.